Following are 8 T cell receptor beta chains from one sample sequenced in a study of CD4+ T cells in melanoma. The method was immunoSEQ multiplex PCR; TCRdb's version includes in-frame clones alone and lacks a portion of them. Altogether about 140,000 clones are present, around 90% being singletons, with the ten largest covering about 1.5%. These receptors were taken from a human donor with melanoma.

The V and J genes are TRBV19 and TRBJ2-1; 13 bases fit TRBD2. J was trimmed by 7 bases and V by 10 bases; bases with no gene match: 7. The germline gives CDR1 LNHDA, CDR2 SQIVND (reference sequence). CDR3 length: 14 amino acids. The CDR3 DNA reads TGTGCCACCCGGACTAGCGGGGGAGGTAATGAGCAGTTCTTC. Residues: CATRTSGGGNEQFF.

CDR3 sequence (DNA): TGTGCCAGCAGCCACCGCGGCCGTGGGGATGGCTACACCTTC. This translates into CASSHRGRGDGYTF. The chain recombines TRBV7-3 with TRBJ1-2; D is undetermined. V was pared by 5 bases and J by 6 bases, with 16 bases between. Germline V gene data show CDR1 as SGHTA and CDR2 as FQGTGA. The CDR3 totals 14 residues.

The rearrangement uses TRBV5-4 and TRBJ2-7; D is undetermined. CDR3 length: 15 residues. Germline V gene lookup returns CDR1 SGHNT and CDR2 YYREEE (reference sequence). The V gene lost 2 bases and the J gene lost 2 bases, with 14 bases spanning the gap. CDR3 amino acids: CASSLWTSAAYEQYF. CDR3 bases: TGTGCCAGCAGCTTATGGACCTCCGCGGCCTACGAGCAGTACTTC.

The CDR3 DNA reads TGTGCCAGCAGCTTCCGAGAATCACCCGGGGAGCTGTTTTTT. Encoded protein: CASSFRESPGELFF. This chain uses TRBV9 with TRBJ2-2; D unclear. V dropped 4 bases and J dropped 6 bases, with 13 bases sitting between them. The CDR3 spans 14 residues. Germline V gene lookup returns CDR1 SGDLS and CDR2 YYNGEE.

The CDR3 sequence is CASKGILAGGYTQYF. CDR3 bases: TGTGCCAGCAAAGGCATCCTAGCGGGGGGCTATACGCAGTATTTT. V gene TRBV6-5 combines with J gene TRBJ2-3, with 11 bases that match TRBD2. The length of the CDR3 is 15 residues. Looked up from germline, CDR1 is MNHEY and CDR2 is SVGAGI. V was pared by 7 bases and J by 7 bases, with 10 bases of the junction left unmatched.

The chain recombines TRBV27 with TRBJ1-1; the match to TRBD1 covers 7 bases. Unmatched junction bases numbered 12, after V lost 6 bases and J lost 8 bases. Looked up from germline, CDR1 is MNHEY and CDR2 is SMNVEV (reference sequence). This CDR3 spans 14 amino acids. CDR3 amino acids: CASRNRGGLGEAFF. The CDR3 DNA reads as TGTGCCAGCAGAAACAGGGGCGGTCTGGGCGAAGCTTTCTTT.

The CDR3: CASSPGQTYEQYF. Written as DNA, the CDR3 is TGCGCCAGCAGCCCGGGACAAACCTACGAGCAGTACTTC. The genes are TRBV4-1 and TRBJ2-5, with D possibly TRBD1 on 6 matching bases. The DNA end lines up better with TRBJ2-7; the J call may be wrong. This CDR3 has 13 amino acids. Germline values: CDR1 MGHRA, CDR2 YSYEKL.

This clone was seen only a few times. The J gene is TRBJ1-1, the V gene TRBV4-1; no clear D gene. This CDR3 region has 16 residues. V lost 4 bases and J lost 0, with 15 bases in between. Per germline, CDR1 MGHRA and CDR2 YSYEKL. The CDR3 sequence is CASSPQDGIMNTEAFF. For the CDR3, the DNA is TGCGCCAGCAGCCCACAAGACGGAATCATGAACACTGAAGCTTTCTTT.